The sequence of this T cell receptor beta chain was determined in a study of CD8 T cell repertoires and HIV-1 epitope variants (dated by TCRdb to 2018 to 2021). The study in broad terms: In separate culture wells, T cells were stimulated with each of twenty-five peptides that represented autologous and known Gag and Nef epitope variants. Among the control conditions were a peptide pool of CMV, EBV and flu, the Ebola AY9 epitope serving as a negative control, and a well with no peptide. Tested epitopes included three Gag epitope families and Nef HW9 and YT9. T cells were enriched using the EasySep Human T Cell Enrichment Kit and then co-cultured with an equal number of autologous T cell-negative cells acting as antigen-presenting cells. For less than 13 days the cultures were kept in IMDM with gentamicin, and on days 3 and 7 half of the media was changed with IL-2, IL-7 and IL-15 added. A 1M T cell aliquot was kept as an uncultured baseline condition, separate from the roughly 80 T cell cultures. A total of more than 80 T cell cultures were run, with each culture condition done in triplicate except for one peptide, which was done in duplicate. What the research found in general, with its limitations: The assay could identify only TCR beta chains and pointed to proliferation in response to antigen, not to T cell function or cytokine profile. Some ten antigen-specific TCR beta clonotypes were identified, of which more than five appeared to be cross-reactive for autologous or known escape epitope variants. Five clonotypes recognized the Nef KF9 family and one the HW9 family, with no responses to the TAALDMSHF plasma variant.

TCR beta CDR3 regions were sequenced at survey depth on the immunoSEQ platform. The QIAamp DNA micro kit was used to extract genomic DNA from every cultured and uncultured CD8+ T cell population. Regarding the original processing steps: Samples with fewer than 5,000 productive reads were excluded, resulting in the removal of about 6.5% of the 75 HIV peptide-stimulated cultures. Sequences were trimmed to CDR3 by a MANAFEST web app, and nonproductive sequences, CDR3s under 5 amino acids, and sequences not starting with C or ending with F/W were removed. For a clonotype to count as antigen-specific, the clonotype had to expand relative to the no-peptide control in at least 2 of 3 replicates at FDR 0.01, and only within one epitope family. A frequency at least fivefold higher than in wells stimulated with peptides from other epitope families was additionally required for specific clonotypes. Imported from immuneACCESS, the table was reduced by TCRdb to in-frame sequences with V and J called. These copies leave out some clones; in studies compared against another copy, an unresolved V gene accounts for under half, and the cause of the remainder is not known. V and J calls and clone size are as listed in that table; D and trimming were resolved from the DNA. This sample is represented by 1,500 to 2,000 clones; roughly two thirds of them were singletons. In total, the top ten clones hold approximately 39% of the sample.

The germline V gene yields SGDLS for CDR1 and YYNGEE for CDR2. The CDR3 numbers 14 residues from cysteine through phenylalanine. The sequence is cut down to CDR3 DNA, 42 bases in frame from base 1. For this chain, trimming is 2 bases at the V end and 5 bases at the J end, and the number of junction bases without a gene match is 4. Points on this clone: The clone's antigen remains unknown. No qualities accompany the bases; no much larger clone lies one base away.

The EasySep Human CD8+ T Cell Enrichment Kit was used on day 10 to isolate CD8+ T cells from every culture. This clonotype was sampled from a male donor with HIV. The chain is made from TRBV9 and TRBJ1-5; 7 of the junction bases match TRBD1. Sequencing was performed on cultured CD8+ T cells derived from PBMCs. The CDR3 region reads CASSVRGRHQPQHF. The nucleotides are TGTGCCAGCAGCGTCAGGGGGAGGCATCAGCCCCAGCATTTT.